This TCR beta chain was sequenced for a study of blood T cell repertoires in COVID-19. Study summary: The United States, Italy and Spain were the sources of the acute and convalescent COVID-19 samples. T cells, B-cell-depleted T cells, or PBMCs provided the cDNA or gDNA that served as material.

The CDR3 is 13 residues long. Trimming removed 4 bases at V and 5 bases at J, with 9 bases between. Germline V gene lookup returns CDR1 SGHNT and CDR2 YYREEE (reference sequence). The repertoire was sequenced with immunoSEQ multiplex PCR; TCRdb's copy has only in-frame clones and lacks some. Of 120,000 or so clones detected, nearly 90% appear once; the ten largest clones hold 3.5% to 4%. Seattle-derived patients entered the study during active infection and were followed longitudinally. The source is an older woman with COVID-19, enrolled during active disease. The sequenced material came from peripheral blood. This sequence joins TRBV5-4 and TRBJ1-4, with D perhaps TRBD1 (6 bases). For the CDR3, the DNA is TGTGCCAGCAGCGTCGGACAGAATGAAAAACTGTTTTTT. Protein: CASSVGQNEKLFF. Together with reference TRBV5-4 and TRBJ1-4, the CDR3 gives the full variable domain: ETGVTQSPTHLIKTRGQQVTLRCSSQSGHNTVSWYQQALGQGPQFIFQYYREEENGRGNFPPRFSGLQFPNYSSELNVNALELDDSALYLCASSVGQNEKLFFGSGTQLSVL.